This entry concerns a single TCR beta chain. Its antigen is undetermined. Given a much more abundant clone one base away, this may be a read error. The CDR3 covers 13 residues. Between the trimmed V and J ends, which lost 5 bases and 11 bases, there was a span of 18 bases. Germline CDR1 is KGHSH and CDR2 is LQKENI. The source of the sample is a study of regulatory T cells in long-lasting Graves disease. Whole-study findings and limits: The number of shared public clonotypes was higher in persistent patients (around 2,500) than new patients (966). There were preferences for TRBV28, TRBJ1-2 and TRBJ2-5 in persistent disease.

Regarding time point: persistent/refractory GD, antithyroid drugs over 5 years with positive TRAb. RNA isolated from PBMCs was used to make the TCR library. Arm-PCR of CDR3 regions and iRepertoire HTBI primers were used to build TCR beta libraries. Each CDR3 protein gets one entry after TCRdb re-called the multiplex PCR reads with MiXCR. The repertoire holds approximately 290,000 distinct CDR3 sequences, with approximately 20% as singletons. The sequenced sample was peripheral blood mononuclear cells (PBMCs), obtained when the disease was refractory, from a patient treated with antithyroid drugs. The chain has TRBV18 and TRBJ1-1; D perhaps matches TRBD1 (5 bases). This TCR came from a female donor with Graves disease. CDR3 nucleotides: TGTGCCAGCTCAGCAACCAGGGACGAAGTGGCTTTCTTT. It yields the protein CASSATRDEVAFF.